This TCR beta chain is from a study of T cells in Graves' hyperthyroidism and ophthalmopathy. Study background: The initial diagnosis was the point when peripheral blood was collected, ahead of any treatment.

The hyperthyroidism was newly diagnosed and had lasted under 2 months; the patients were aged 18 to 65. This clonotype has at least ten counts. Authors of the study amplified TCR beta CDR3 regions from RNA transcripts. With the HTBI primer set, the TCR CDR3 went through a first round of RT-PCR. TCRdb reanalysed the multiplex PCR reads using MiXCR and keeps one entry per CDR3 protein. The table has about 360,000 distinct CDR3 sequences, around a sixth seen once; the top ten hold around a quarter. Germline CDR1 DFQATT, CDR2 SNEGSKA (reference sequence). Trimming took 0 bases from V and 3 from J, leaving 15 bases between them. The length of the CDR3 is 15 residues.

This receptor was obtained from a woman between 18 and 29 years old with Graves' hyperthyroidism that later progressed to Graves' ophthalmopathy. The sequenced material came from blood. V gene TRBV20-1 combines with J gene TRBJ2-7; D is unresolved. The CDR3 DNA follows: TGCAGTGCTAGAGATGGGCTAGATGGTAACTACGAGCAGTACTTC. It yields the protein CSARDGLDGNYEQYF.